This T cell receptor beta chain was identified in a study of human T cells and chemical hapten exposure (dated by TCRdb to about 2021). For the wider study: Libraries were pooled for sequencing, and per-sample TCR yields varied mainly because of small differences in library volumes within the pool. The study tracked peripheral blood TCR repertoire changes in vivo during primary and secondary sensitization to the hapten diphenylcyclopropenone (DPC) in alopecia patients. For every blood RNA sample, sequencing covered both the TCR alpha and TCR beta chains.

The time point label for this specimen denotes: healthy volunteer bleed at 6 weeks. Total RNA was extracted from unfractionated whole blood that had been collected in Tempus Blood RNA tubes. Roughly 5 healthy volunteers were used as TCR sequencing controls and were bled at day 0, 2 weeks and 6 weeks. Comments on this clonotype: No antigen is known for it. This may be a read error: a much more frequent sequence differs by one nucleotide.

Library creation used RACE. TCRdb records NextSeq 500 as the sequencer. During library preparation, unique molecular identifiers were attached to individual cDNA molecules so that TCRs could be counted quantitatively and reproducibly. In the original analysis: A median of around 100,000 TCRs per sample was observed, with a range of about 23,224 to 700,000. The Decombinator software suite was used to annotate V, J and CDR3 in the TCR reads. For the PS versus PT1 abundance plots, all samples were subsampled to the same number of TCRs (28,000). TCRs were defined as expanded if absent before sensitization and observed at least eight times at the 2-week time point. TCRdb ran its own pipeline on the public reads, namely fastp trimming at Q25 and MiXCR clone calling, and kept in-frame beta chains. Entries are consolidated by CDR3 protein sequence, retaining the most common genes and DNA. These V and J calls derive from TCRdb rather than the authors' analysis. The sample data list about 65,000 distinct CDR3 sequences, and about 6.5% of these were observed just once. The top ten clones comprise 3% to 3.5% of the sample.

In the germline V gene, CDR1 corresponds to MNHEY and CDR2 to SVGEGT. Trimming removed 5 bases from V and 3 bases from J, leaving 7 bases between the germline ends. The CDR3 goes from the cysteine to the phenylalanine over 13 residues. Only CDR3 DNA remains: 39 bases, in frame from the first base. What the research found in general, with its limitations: DPC sensitization did not change how many TCRs were above 1 in 1000 frequency, and no evidence was found of alterations in global repertoire structure. After repeated subsampling, the strength of the expansion versus patch-test correlation and the threshold at which it became significant changed.

The chain was built from TRBV6-2 or TRBV6-3 and TRBJ2-2; TRBD1 is a weak D gene call, 6 bases matching. The source material was whole blood. The TCR was taken from a female donor in good health. Some clones in this sample may be carry-over from other donors' samples. The CDR3 sequence is CASSHRDTGELFF. The base sequence is TGTGCCAGCAGTCACAGGGACACCGGGGAGCTGTTTTTT.